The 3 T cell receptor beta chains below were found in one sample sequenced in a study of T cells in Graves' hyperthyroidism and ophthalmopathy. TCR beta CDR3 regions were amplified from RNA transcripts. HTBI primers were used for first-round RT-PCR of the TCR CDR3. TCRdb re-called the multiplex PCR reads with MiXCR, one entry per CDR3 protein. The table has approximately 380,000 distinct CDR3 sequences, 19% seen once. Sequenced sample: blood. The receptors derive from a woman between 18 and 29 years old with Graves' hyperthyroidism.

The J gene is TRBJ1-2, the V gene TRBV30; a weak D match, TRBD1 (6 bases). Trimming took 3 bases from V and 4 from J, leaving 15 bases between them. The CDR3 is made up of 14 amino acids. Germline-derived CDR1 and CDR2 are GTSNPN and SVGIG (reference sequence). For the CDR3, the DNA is TGTGCCTGGAGACGATGGGGGGCGACCTATGGCTACACCTTC. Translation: CAWRRWGATYGYTF.

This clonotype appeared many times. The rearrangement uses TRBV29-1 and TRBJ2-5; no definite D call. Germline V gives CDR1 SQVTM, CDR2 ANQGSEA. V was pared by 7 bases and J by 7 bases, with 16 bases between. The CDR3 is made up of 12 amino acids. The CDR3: CSGLGIEATQYF. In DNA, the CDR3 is TGCAGCGGTCTAGGCATAGAAGCGACCCAGTACTTC.

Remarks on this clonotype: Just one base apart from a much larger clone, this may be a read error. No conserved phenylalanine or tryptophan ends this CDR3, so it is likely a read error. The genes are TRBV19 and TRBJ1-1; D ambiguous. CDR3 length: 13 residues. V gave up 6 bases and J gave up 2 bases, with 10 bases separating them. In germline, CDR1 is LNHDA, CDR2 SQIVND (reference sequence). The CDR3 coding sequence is TGTGCCAGTAGCCCTTTCGGAAACACTGAAGCTTTCTAT. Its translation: CASSPFGNTEAFY.